This TCR beta chain was obtained from a study of blood T cell repertoires in COVID-19. Study information: Spain, Italy and the United States supplied samples that represented acute and convalescent COVID-19. The analysed material was cDNA or gDNA that came from T cells, B-cell-depleted T cells, or PBMCs.

CDR1 is LGHNA and CDR2 is YSLEER in the germline V gene. V gave up 0 bases and J gave up 2 bases, with 13 bases separating them. CDR3 size: 16 residues. Methods used by the authors: Counts of nucleated cells, estimated from reference gene primer amplification, were obtained. Assay: immunoSEQ multiplex PCR; the TCRdb copy retains only in-frame clones and omits some. That table gives V, J and clone size, and the DNA gave D and trimming. The table has fewer than 250,000 clones, around 88% seen once. The V and J genes are TRBV4-3 and TRBJ1-2; the D gene is possibly TRBD1 (6 bases). This TCR was sampled from a man over 45 with active or convalescent COVID-19. Sequenced sample: peripheral blood. The CDR3 region is CASSQDDDRQNYGYTF. The CDR3 DNA reads TGCGCCAGCAGCCAAGATGATGACAGGCAGAACTATGGCTACACCTTC.